Listed below are T cell receptor beta chains from one sample, sequenced in a study of response to subunit inactivated influenza vaccine. TCRdb re-derived calls from the RT-PCR reads in MiXCR, one entry per CDR3 protein. Of 650,000 or so distinct CDR3 sequences detected, 12% to 15% appear once; the ten largest clones hold 7.5% to 9%. Sequencing was performed on PBMCs from blood, taken 14 to 15 days before vaccination. Source of these receptors: a man between 45 and 60 years old who received an inactivated influenza vaccine. Both conserved end residues are trimmed from each CDR3.

v_gene: TRBV4-1; CDR3aa: ASSQDRGLNSGELF
v_gene: TRBV12-3/TRBV12-4; CDR3aa: ASSLFAGKNTEAF
v_gene: TRBV6-2/TRBV6-3; CDR3aa: ATSTVNTGELF
v_gene: TRBV7-9; CDR3aa: ASSQGSGLMPTDTQY
v_gene: TRBV5-1; CDR3aa: ASSWSVAGAGYGYT
v_gene: TRBV7-8; CDR3aa: ASSLVPRGTGELF
v_gene: TRBV12-3/TRBV12-4; CDR3aa: ASSFISRGLYGYT
v_gene: TRBV15; CDR3aa: ATSKGTSGRVYNEQF
v_gene: TRBV11-2; CDR3aa: ASSSLRGADVKNIQY
v_gene: TRBV5-1; CDR3aa: ASSGGQGAMGDTQY
v_gene: TRBV3-1; CDR3aa: ASSRGTGPTEAF
v_gene: TRBV4-2; CDR3aa: ASSQGDSGTYEQY
v_gene: TRBV4-1; CDR3aa: ASSQGAGGGDEQF
v_gene: TRBV29-1; CDR3aa: SVSQRDEQY
v_gene: TRBV10-3; CDR3aa: ATRDSTLWEQY
v_gene: TRBV5-4; CDR3aa: ASSGLGQGNDEQY
v_gene: TRBV7-2; CDR3aa: ASSPGYSRVDTQY
v_gene: TRBV24-1; CDR3aa: ATSDPRPGDNEQF